Included here is one T cell receptor (beta chain) sequence, with context. The V gene lost 0 bases and the J gene lost 0 bases, with 5 bases spanning the gap. The germline V gene has CDR1 LNHNV and CDR2 YYDKDF (reference sequence). The CDR3 is 14 amino acids. TCRdb reprocessed the RT-PCR reads with MiXCR, giving one entry per CDR3 protein. The data hold 550,000 to 750,000 distinct CDR3 sequences, with approximately 15% observed a single time. Source material: memory CD4+ T cells from blood. The clonotype comes from a female donor in good health, serving as a healthy control. The chain combines TRBV15 with TRBJ1-1; D is unresolved. In DNA form, the CDR3 reads TGTGCCACCAGCAGAGACGAATTGAACACTGAAGCTTTCTTT. Its translation is CATSRDELNTEAFF.